A single T cell receptor (beta chain) is shown here with its context. Antigen: not known. The sample belongs to a study of cytomegalovirus exposure and HLA in healthy donors. Broader study findings: CMV serostatus was the sole immune exposure information available. Reports indicate that TCR beta sequences accurately predicted the HLA-A and HLA-B alleles of most subjects. The likely origin of a cluster of highly shared sequence variants was a sequencing artifact.

Donors were ostensibly healthy at sampling, although undocumented immune exposures were probable. Primers for the PCR totalled 60 Vbeta and 13 Jbeta. Clones were sequenced by immunoSEQ multiplex PCR, and TCRdb holds only the in-frame ones, with some missing. Seen here are 190,000 or so clones, 82% observed once, and the top ten hold approximately 0.098%. Sequences were obtained from PBMCs. This clonotype was obtained from a boy younger than 10 in good health and CMV-seronegative.

The CDR3 DNA is TGTGCCACCAGCAGAGAGGCTAGCGGGGCCTACGAGCAGTACTTC. Amino acid sequence: CATSREASGAYEQYF. The V gene is TRBV15, the J gene TRBJ2-7; 9 bases fit TRBD2. This CDR3 is 15 amino acids long. J gave up 2 bases and V 0 bases, and 2 bases lay outside the gene matches. Germline lookup yields CDR1 LNHNV and CDR2 YYDKDF (reference sequence).